These T cell receptor beta chains were read from a single sample in a study of shared clonotypes between healthy human individuals. Using immunoSEQ multiplex PCR, the repertoire was profiled, and TCRdb retains in-frame clones only, with some absent. The sample yields around 1.9 million clones, roughly 91% seen once. The source material was naive CD8+ T cells from PBMCs. Source of these receptors: a man aged 18 to 29 in good health. Some clones in this sample may be carry-over from other donors' samples. CDR3s leave out the opening cysteine and the closing phenylalanine or tryptophan. D genes are given only for firm matches.

d_call	v_call	j_call	cdr3_aa
TRBD2	TRBV7-6	TRBJ2-1	ASSLALASGSSEQF
NA	TRBV28	TRBJ2-7	ASSLSREPIQY
NA	TRBV9	TRBJ1-1	ASSVGTHATEAF
TRBD1	TRBV14	TRBJ1-2	ASSQDLRGLYGYT
NA	TRBV19	TRBJ1-3	ASSIGRISGNTIY
NA	TRBV5-6	TRBJ1-1	ASKDVGENTEAF
NA	TRBV5-1	TRBJ1-5	ASSRGRAGGLGQPQH
NA	TRBV9	TRBJ2-2	ASSVAKTGGVYTGELF
NA	TRBV11-1	TRBJ2-7	ASSLAGRIYEQY
TRBD1	TRBV27	TRBJ1-5	ASSVNRGAEPQH
TRBD1	TRBV5-1	TRBJ1-2	ASSSTPGTGIRVAEPYGYT
NA	TRBV11-2	TRBJ1-1	ASSLAGNTEAF
NA	TRBV5-6	TRBJ2-3	ASSPKAGAGYTDTQY
TRBD1	TRBV27	TRBJ1-4	ASSPIGLTGKEDEKLF
TRBD1	TRBV4-2	TRBJ2-1	ASSQERDRADNEQF
NA	TRBV5-6	TRBJ2-1	ASSLIRTGGEQF
TRBD1	TRBV29-1	TRBJ2-2	SVAGGFTGELF
NA	TRBV28	TRBJ2-4	ASMAPRGIQY
NA	TRBV29-1	TRBJ2-7	SVRLPSSYEQY
TRBD1	TRBV2	TRBJ2-7	ATRDSAYEQY
TRBD2	TRBV28	TRBJ2-1	ATRASGTSYNEQF
TRBD2	TRBV7-6	TRBJ2-7	ASSPYSSGGSYEQY
NA	TRBV28	TRBJ1-3	ASIQGFSGNTIY
NA	TRBV7-9	TRBJ2-1	ASSLGGLYNEQF
NA	TRBV19	TRBJ2-7	ASTGTSYEQY
NA	TRBV2	TRBJ1-1	ASSDGYMNTEAF
NA	TRBV7-9	TRBJ1-2	ASSLGDDLNYGYT
NA	TRBV25-1	TRBJ1-5	ASSESTGNQPQH
TRBD2	TRBV28	TRBJ2-2	ASSSLAGDTGELF
TRBD1	TRBV28	TRBJ2-7	ASTLSGTGPSYEQY
TRBD1	TRBV5-8	TRBJ2-7	ASSDPTGAPYEQY
TRBD1	TRBV27	TRBJ1-2	ASSFGQGGMYGYT
TRBD2	TRBV4-1	TRBJ2-1	ASSPPPLAGSNEQF
TRBD1	TRBV19	TRBJ1-1	ASSMTAGGTEAF
TRBD2	TRBV7-9	TRBJ2-6	ASSPRGSGSPGANVLT
NA	TRBV5-1	TRBJ2-1	ASSLLGLGDGGQYNEQF
TRBD1	TRBV7-9	TRBJ2-7	ASSPTTGIPEDFSYEQY
NA	TRBV7-9	TRBJ1-1	ASSPARKTEAF
TRBD2	TRBV14	TRBJ2-3	ASSQRELAGDTQY
TRBD1	TRBV30	TRBJ1-5	AWSSGTGNQPQH
NA	TRBV4-3	TRBJ2-5	ASSQGRGAGETQY
NA	TRBV19	TRBJ2-1	ASSIGWGSYNEQF
NA	TRBV19	TRBJ1-1	ASQTATEAF
NA	TRBV19	TRBJ2-7	ASSIGLFSSYEQY
NA	TRBV19	TRBJ2-7	ASSGPSYEQY
NA	TRBV11-3	TRBJ1-3	ASSLASGNTIY
TRBD2	TRBV6-5	TRBJ2-3	ASSLGLAGHTDTQY
NA	TRBV7-9	TRBJ2-5	ASSHNLRDMQETQY
TRBD1	TRBV19	TRBJ2-3	ASSIDIRGQGDTQY
TRBD2	TRBV2	TRBJ2-7	ASSGTSGIYEQY
NA	TRBV5-1	TRBJ1-1	ASSLEAGRNTEAF
NA	TRBV19	TRBJ2-1	ASSSGPSYNEQF
TRBD1	TRBV27	TRBJ2-1	ASRQRDSRYNEQF